These 31 T cell receptor beta chains were all obtained from the same sample, sequenced in a study of cytomegalovirus exposure and HLA in healthy donors (dated by TCRdb to the late 2010s). The library came from the immunoSEQ multiplex PCR assay. For the multiplex PCR, a mixture combining 60 forward primers for TCR Vbeta segments and 13 reverse primers for TCR Jbeta segments was used. TCRdb took over this immuneACCESS table, retaining in-frame rearrangements with V and J assigned. Such tables are incomplete; in checked studies, under half of the missing clones stem from an unresolved V gene, and the remainder is unexplained. A total of 200,000 to 250,000 clones appear in this sample, around 88% of them only once. The biggest ten clones account for less than 1.2% of the sample. The sample taken for sequencing was PBMCs. The source of these receptors is a woman under 30 in good health and CMV-seronegative.

As to this clone: Other DNA sequences in the sample encode the same CDR3. The V gene is TRBV4-1, the J gene TRBJ2-7; possibly TRBD1 for D (7 bases). This CDR3 is 15 amino acids long. Germline loops: CDR1 MGHRA, CDR2 YSYEKL. The germline V and J ends were trimmed by 1 base and 4 bases, with 14 bases remaining between them. The CDR3 DNA is TGCGCCAGCAGCCAAGCGGCGGGACAGTCTTACGAGCAGTACTTC. Its translation is CASSQAAGQSYEQYF.

This clone appeared once. The rearrangement joins TRBV4-3 to TRBJ2-2; D unresolved. Germline V gene sequence: CDR1 LGHNA, CDR2 YSLEER. V gave up 1 base and J gave up 2 bases, with 8 bases separating them. This CDR3 spans 15 amino acids. The CDR3 DNA follows: TGCGCCAGCAGCCAAGCATCCCCAAACACCGGGGAGCTGTTTTTT. It translates to CASSQASPNTGELFF.

The rearrangement uses TRBV6-1 and TRBJ2-3, with a tentative D call TRBD1 (5 bases). V was pared by 0 bases and J by 2 bases, with 21 bases between. CDR1 MNHNS and CDR2 SASEGT come from the germline V gene. The CDR3 is 19 residues long. The CDR3 loop is CASSEARGSGRRPTDTQYF. In DNA form, the CDR3 reads TGTGCCAGCAGTGAAGCAAGGGGATCCGGGCGAAGACCCACAGATACGCAGTATTTT.

The V gene is TRBV7-9, the J gene TRBJ2-1, with D possibly being TRBD1 (6 bases). Germline CDR1 reads SEHNR; CDR2 reads FQNEAQ (reference sequence). V shed 2 bases and J shed 7 bases, with 18 bases lying between them. The CDR3 covers 16 residues. The chain's CDR3 is CASSLYIRDTRNEQFF. The CDR3 bases are TGTGCCAGCAGCTTATATATTCGGGACACAAGGAATGAGCAGTTCTTC.

The rearrangement links TRBV2 to TRBJ2-5, with 7 bases matching TRBD1. Germline CDR1 SNHLY, CDR2 FYNNEI. J lost 1 base, V lost 2 bases, and 10 bases had no gene match. This CDR3 comprises 17 residues. The CDR3 loop reads CASSENRQGNLQETQYF. The CDR3 region has the DNA TGTGCCAGCAGTGAAAACCGACAGGGAAATCTCCAAGAGACCCAGTACTTC.

There are a few counts of this clone. V and J are TRBV25-1 and TRBJ2-1, with 10 bases aligning to TRBD1. V shed 4 bases, J shed 8 bases, and the junction held 11 bases outside the gene matches. The CDR3 loop spans 16 amino acids. Germline CDR1 and CDR2: MGHDK and SYGVNS. The CDR3 reads CASSGLGTGVLDEQFF. The CDR3 DNA follows: TGTGCCAGCAGTGGGCTTGGGACAGGGGTACTAGATGAGCAGTTCTTC.

In this sample, this clone turned up once. The chain uses TRBV7-8 and TRBJ2-1, with 15 positions matching TRBD2. Germline CDR1 is SGHVS and CDR2 is FQNEAQ. V lost 2 bases, J lost 4 bases, and 3 bases stayed unmatched. The CDR3 consists of 17 residues. The CDR3 nucleotides are TGTGCCAGCAGCTTAACCGGGACTAGCGGGGGGTACAATGAGCAGTTCTTC. As protein: CASSLTGTSGGYNEQFF. Filled out from reference TRBV7-8 and TRBJ2-1, the complete variable domain reads GAGVSQSPRYKVAKRGQDVALRCDPISGHVSLFWYQQALGQGPEFLTYFQNEAQLDKSGLPSDRFFAERPEGSVSTLKIQRTQQEDSAVYLCASSLTGTSGGYNEQFFGPGTRLTVL.

The chain employs TRBV5-1 and TRBJ2-7, with a weak D call TRBD2 (5 bases). Germline values: CDR1 SGHRS, CDR2 YFSETQ. The CDR3 covers 13 residues. V was pared by 1 base and J by 7 bases, with 12 bases between. The CDR3 sequence is CASSLSPPGEQYF. In nucleotides, the CDR3 is TGCGCCAGCAGCTTGTCACCTCCGGGGGAGCAGTACTTC.

CDR3: CAISGDSTTNSGNTIYF. CDR3 coding DNA: TGTGCCATCAGCGGGGACAGTACAACCAACTCTGGAAACACCATATATTTT. This chain joins TRBV10-3 and TRBJ1-3, with 7 bases that match TRBD1. Per germline, CDR1 ENHRY and CDR2 SYGVKD. V lost 6 bases to trimming and J lost 0 bases; unmatched junction nucleotides: 11. The CDR3 runs 17 residues.

This clone was picked up a small number of times. The chain couples TRBV2 to TRBJ2-2; TRBD2 agrees at 12 bases. The junction had 0 bases not matched to a gene; V was cut back by 9 bases and J by 1 base. CDR1 SNHLY and CDR2 FYNNEI come from the germline V gene. CDR3 size: 14 residues. The DNA of the CDR3 is TGTGCCAGGGGACTAGCGGGGAACACCGGGGAGCTGTTTTTT. Encoded protein: CARGLAGNTGELFF.

J is TRBJ2-2 and V is TRBV18; possibly TRBD1 for D (6 bases). V lost 5 bases and J lost 2, with 9 bases in between. The CDR3 extends over 14 amino acids. Germline V gene data show CDR1 as KGHSH and CDR2 as LQKENI. The CDR3 reads CASSGTPNTGELFF. The CDR3 DNA is TGTGCCAGCTCAGGGACACCAAACACCGGGGAGCTGTTTTTT.

The V and J genes are TRBV6-6 and TRBJ2-1, with TRBD1 matching 9 bases. The CDR3 has 16 residues. The V gene's germline CDR1 is MNHNY and CDR2 SVGAGI (reference sequence). Trimming cost V 6 bases and J 2 bases; bases outside gene matches: 8. The CDR3 region has the DNA TGTGCCAGCAGAGGTGGGGACAGGGCAGCCTACAATGAGCAGTTCTTC. Protein product: CASRGGDRAAYNEQFF.

The DNA for the CDR3 is TGCGCCAGCAGCTTAATTACAGGGGGCACTGAAGCTTTCTTT. It yields the protein CASSLITGGTEAFF. The chain couples TRBV5-1 to TRBJ1-1, with TRBD1 identical over 8 bases. The CDR3 loop spans 14 amino acids. Germline assignment: CDR1 SGHRS and CDR2 YFSETQ. With V trimmed by 2 bases and J by 4 bases, 4 bases remained unmatched.

The chain has TRBV2 and TRBJ2-1; the match to TRBD2 covers 10 bases. V was clipped by 6 bases and J by 2 bases; unmatched bases: 4. This CDR3 contains 15 residues. Germline V CDR1 and CDR2: SNHLY, FYNNEI. The CDR3 loop is CASSVTSGAYNEQFF. In nucleotides, the CDR3 is TGTGCCAGCAGCGTTACTAGCGGGGCCTACAATGAGCAGTTCTTC.

This sequence joins TRBV5-8 and TRBJ2-7; D is perhaps TRBD1 (6 bases). There are 14 residues in the CDR3. Trimming took off 2 bases at V and 4 bases at J, with 13 bases between the two ends. Germline CDR1 and CDR2: SGHTS and YDEGEE. CDR3 loop: CASSFRGSPYEQYF. DNA of the CDR3: TGTGCCAGCAGCTTCAGGGGTTCCCCTTACGAGCAGTACTTC.

The chain couples TRBV5-1 to TRBJ1-2; 8 bases agree with TRBD1. Germline lookup yields CDR1 SGHRS and CDR2 YFSETQ. With 4 bases clipped from V and 0 bases from J, the junction kept 5 bases outside the gene matches. This CDR3 is 15 amino acids long. This CDR3 is CASSLQGVSNYGYTF. CDR3 in DNA: TGCGCCAGCAGCCTACAGGGGGTATCTAACTATGGCTACACCTTC.

This chain joins TRBV19 and TRBJ1-1, with D tentatively TRBD1 (6 bases). The ends were cut back, 4 bases at V and 4 bases at J, with 22 bases in the middle. The V gene's germline CDR1 is LNHDA and CDR2 SQIVND (reference sequence). The CDR3 extends over 17 amino acids. The CDR3 bases are TGTGCCAGTAGTACTCCACAAGCCGGGACAAGGACCACTGAAGCTTTCTTT. Its protein is CASSTPQAGTRTTEAFF.

This chain joins TRBV7-2 and TRBJ2-7; 10 bases match TRBD2. V lost 7 bases, J lost 4 bases, and 10 bases stayed unmatched. This CDR3 has 15 amino acids. Germline assignment: CDR1 SGHTA and CDR2 FQGNSA. CDR3 nucleotide sequence: TGTGCCAGCACCAAGGACGAGCGGGAGGGTTACGAGCAGTACTTC. This codes for CASTKDEREGYEQYF.

This chain connects TRBV14 to TRBJ2-1; 7 bases are shared with TRBD1. The CDR3 spans 17 residues. CDR1 is SGHDN and CDR2 is FVKESK in the germline V gene. The ends lost 4 bases at V and 4 bases at J; junction bases unmatched: 13. In nucleotides, the CDR3 is TGTGCCAGCAGCCCTAGAAGGGACAGTAAATCGTACAATGAGCAGTTCTTC. Translated: CASSPRRDSKSYNEQFF.

On this clone: At the DNA level, this CDR3 is encoded by other sequences in the same sample as well. The chain uses TRBV30 and TRBJ2-7, with D maybe TRBD1 (6 bases). Germline V gene lookup returns CDR1 GTSNPN and CDR2 SVGIG (reference sequence). V was cut by 0 bases and J by 4 bases, with 7 bases left in between. CDR3 length: 12 residues. CDR3 DNA sequence: TGTGCCTGGAGTGTCAGGGGTTACGAGCAGTACTTC. Protein product: CAWSVRGYEQYF.

This chain uses TRBV5-5 with TRBJ2-1, with 9 bases fitting TRBD1. Germline CDR1 and CDR2: SGHKS and YYEKEE (reference sequence). This CDR3 is 14 amino acids long. The V gene end was trimmed by 1 base and the J gene end by 8 bases; junction bases not matched to a gene: 4. For the CDR3, the DNA is TGTGCCAGCAGCTTGATTACAGGGGGCGATGAGCAGTTCTTC. Translating gives CASSLITGGDEQFF.

The gene calls are TRBV6-6 and TRBJ1-4, with TRBD1 identical over 8 bases. CDR3 size: 15 residues. Germline CDR1 reads MNHNY; CDR2 reads SVGAGI (reference sequence). V lost 4 bases, J lost 5 bases, and 6 bases stayed unmatched. Here the CDR3 DNA reads TGTGCCAGCAGTTCCGGGACAGGCCGAAATGAAAAACTGTTTTTT. Protein: CASSSGTGRNEKLFF.

The sample holds one count of this clone. This chain uses TRBV5-1 with TRBJ2-1; D may be TRBD2 (7 bases). CDR1 and CDR2 (germline): SGHRS, YFSETQ. This CDR3 spans 16 amino acids. V was clipped by 4 bases and J by 8 bases, with 22 bases between them. CDR3 coding DNA: TGCGCCAGCAGCGGGGGGGCTAGCACAGGATCGGATGAGCAGTTCTTC. Protein: CASSGGASTGSDEQFF.

The chain has TRBV11-2 and TRBJ1-1; D is perhaps TRBD1 (6 bases). CDR3 size: 14 residues. Germline V gene lookup returns CDR1 SGHAT and CDR2 FQNNGV. V was shortened by 5 bases and J by 1 base, with 11 bases between the two germline ends. CDR3 DNA: TGTGCCAGCAGCGGGACGACAGGGAACACTGAAGCTTTCTTT. Translation: CASSGTTGNTEAFF.

This clone was counted a single time. The chain uses TRBV18 and TRBJ2-1; D is possibly TRBD1 (5 bases). CDR3 length: 14 amino acids. Trimming pared 6 bases from V and 15 bases from J, leaving 24 bases between. Germline V gene data show CDR1 as KGHSH and CDR2 as LQKENI. Here the CDR3 reads CASSSGEQDGSLFF. CDR3 coding DNA: TGTGCCAGCTCCTCTGGGGAACAGGATGGGTCTCTGTTCTTC.

This clone was seen only a few times. The chain has TRBV2 and TRBJ1-4; a weak D match, TRBD1 (5 bases). Trimming left V 7 bases short and J 8 bases short, with 17 bases between. CDR1 is SNHLY, CDR2 FYNNEI, per germline. The CDR3 is 14 amino acids. The CDR3 protein is CASTQRGVGEKLFF. CDR3 DNA: TGTGCCAGCACCCAACGGGGGGTAGGAGAAAAACTGTTTTTT.

The gene calls are TRBV18 and TRBJ2-7; 7 nucleotides agree with TRBD1. V lost 2 bases, J lost 6 bases, and 16 bases stayed unmatched. Germline assignment: CDR1 KGHSH and CDR2 LQKENI. The CDR3 totals 17 residues. CDR3: CASSPVKTGTSMGEQYF. CDR3 in DNA: TGTGCCAGCTCACCAGTAAAGACAGGGACCTCTATGGGCGAGCAGTACTTC.

The CDR3 coding sequence is TGTGCCAGCAGCCTGACGGGTCAGCCCCAGCATTTT. Residues: CASSLTGQPQHF. The chain carries TRBV7-6 and TRBJ1-5, with unresolved D. V lost 5 bases and J 6 bases, leaving 8 bases between the germline ends. Germline CDR1 reads SGHVS; CDR2 reads FNYEAQ. This CDR3 spans 12 amino acids.

This clone was seen once. The genes are TRBV25-1 and TRBJ2-3, with TRBD1 matching 8 bases. V was pared by 11 bases and J by 2 bases, with 15 bases of the junction left unmatched. The CDR3 runs 16 residues. The germline V gene encodes CDR1 MGHDK and CDR2 SYGVNS. The CDR3 spells CAPPAGQGRYTDTQYF. In nucleotides, the CDR3 is TGTGCCCCCCCTGCCGGACAGGGCAGATACACAGATACGCAGTATTTT.

The chain uses TRBV9 and TRBJ1-1, with a weak D call TRBD1 (5 bases). There are 13 residues in the CDR3. Trimming removed 3 bases from V and 3 bases from J, with 9 bases in between. CDR1 is SGDLS and CDR2 is YYNGEE in the germline V gene. The chain's CDR3 is CASSADRDTEAFF. The CDR3 nucleotides read TGTGCCAGCAGCGCCGACAGAGACACTGAAGCTTTCTTT.

This clone was recorded once. The same CDR3 also results from other DNA sequences found in this sample. This chain uses TRBV5-1 with TRBJ2-1; TRBD2 matches 10 bases. Germline-derived CDR1 and CDR2 are SGHRS and YFSETQ. J gave up 5 bases and V 0 bases, and 2 bases lay outside the gene matches. This CDR3 has 15 amino acids. CDR3 sequence reads: CASSLVLAGNNEQFF. CDR3 sequence (DNA): TGCGCCAGCAGCTTGGTACTAGCGGGGAACAATGAGCAGTTCTTC.